The sequence of this T cell receptor beta chain was determined in a study of T cell repertoires in cytomegalovirus infection. Study-level information: Indications came from public TCR beta signatures; they pointed to CMV infection and to a matching HLA type.

This clonotype came up many times. Its antigen is not identified. General study points: What dominated the ex vivo response were HLA-C-restricted CMV-specific TCR beta clonotypes. Public TCR beta family frequency separated CMV-and-HLA carriers, including in an independent cohort.

Germline V CDR1 and CDR2: MNHEY, SVGEGT. The CDR3 is 15 amino acids. V was trimmed by 7 bases and J by 1 base, leaving 16 bases between them. TCRdb re-called the reads through MiXCR, storing one row per CDR3 protein. The sample records some 120,000 distinct CDR3 sequences, 25% to 35% being singletons. The V call is TRBV6-2 or TRBV6-3, the J call TRBJ1-1, with a tentative D call TRBD1 (6 bases). The sequences come from CD8+ T cells from cultured PBMCs, collected from culture after CMV antigen stimulation. This clonotype originated in a human donor in good health (CMV status not recorded). Some clones in this sample may be carry-over from other donors' samples. This CDR3 reads CASTVQGRENTEAFF. The CDR3 DNA is TGTGCCAGCACCGTACAGGGAAGGGAGAACACTGAAGCTTTCTTT.